This TCR beta chain was documented in a study of neurological immune-mediated disorders. Broader study findings: HTLV-1-associated myelopathy showed the most TCR clonal expansion; multiple sclerosis the least, below healthy controls. TCR-beta repertoires seemed private in all groups, with no expanded CDR3 amino acid sequences shared.

As regards this clonotype: The antigen is undetermined.

The cDNA was produced through 5'RACE with 10-nucleotide random UMIs. TCRdb itself ran the 5' RACE reads through MiXCR, one entry per CDR3 protein. The sample lists more than 50,000 distinct CDR3 sequences, roughly 5.6% occurring once. The CDR3 has 14 amino acids. Per the germline V gene, CDR1 is DFQATT and CDR2 is SNEGSKA (reference sequence). Trimming removed 2 bases at V and 6 bases at J, with 14 bases between. Libraries used 2 million unsorted PBMCs kept frozen in RNAlater. The chain has TRBV20-1 and TRBJ1-5; possible D gene TRBD1, 6 bases. The sequenced material came from PBMCs. The sequence derives from a woman in her twenties or thirties with multiple sclerosis. Written as DNA, the CDR3 is TGCAGTGCTAGATCACGGGGGCTGAGTCAGCCCCAGCATTTT. The encoded protein is CSARSRGLSQPQHF.